These T cell receptor beta chains were read from a single sample in a study of blood T cells in healthy people across ages. From the 5' RACE reads, TCRdb called clonotypes with MiXCR, one entry per CDR3 protein. The data contain 1.4 million or so distinct CDR3 sequences, about 42% of them singletons. Sequenced material: blood. Receptors were obtained from a woman aged 18-29 years in good health. The CDR3 runs from the conserved cysteine through the conserved F or W. D genes are given only for firm matches. Some rows mark clone size as missing; the rest say once, few, many or name a class of expanded clone.

TGTGCCAGCAGCTTACGGACAGGGGCCAACCCATATGGCTACACCTTC	CASSLRTGANPYGYTF	-	TRBD1	TRBV13	TRBJ1-2
TGTGCCAGCAGCCCCCGCATGGGAGGGGACGGGGAGCTGTTTTTT	CASSPRMGGDGELFF	once	TRBD2	TRBV7-8	TRBJ2-2
TGCAGTGCTCCGTTAAACACCGGGGAGCTGTTTTTT	CSAPLNTGELFF	-	-	TRBV20-1	TRBJ2-2
TGTGCCAGCAGCCAAGACTCACTACGATACAATGAGCAGTTCTTC	CASSQDSLRYNEQFF	-	-	TRBV4-2	TRBJ2-1
TGTGCCAGCAGCTTAGGGGCCCACAATGAGCAGTACTTC	CASSLGAHNEQYF	-	-	TRBV7-2	TRBJ2-7
TGTGCCAGCAGTTTAAGGAGGACTAGCGGGACCCAAGAGACCCAGTACTTC	CASSLRRTSGTQETQYF	many	TRBD2	TRBV28	TRBJ2-5
TGCGCCAGCAGCCAAGATTTGGGGACGGGTAATCAGCCCCAGCATTTT	CASSQDLGTGNQPQHF	-	-	TRBV4-3	TRBJ1-5
TGTGCCAGCAGCCCGGTTACAGGGTCTAATTCACCCCTCCACTTT	CASSPVTGSNSPLHF	-	-	TRBV7-2	TRBJ1-6
TGCGCCAGCAGCTTGGGGGCCGCGGGACCCAACACTGAAGCTTTCTTT	CASSLGAAGPNTEAFF	-	-	TRBV5-1	TRBJ1-1
TGTGCCAGCAGCTCACTAGCGGGAATGGGAACAGATACGCAGTATTTT	CASSSLAGMGTDTQYF	-	TRBD2	TRBV7-6	TRBJ2-3
TGTGCCAGCAGTGACCTGGGGTATACTGAAGCTTTCTTT	CASSDLGYTEAFF	few	-	TRBV6-1	TRBJ1-1
TGCAGTGTAGGAGGAAATGGCTACACCTTC	CSVGGNGYTF	-	-	TRBV20-1	TRBJ1-2
TGTGCCAGCAGCTGGGACAGGGTTGCAACTAATGAAAAACTGTTTTTT	CASSWDRVATNEKLFF	-	TRBD1	TRBV7-2	TRBJ1-4
TGCAGTGCTAGACCCCATGGTGGGGGGGGGCCTGAAGATACGCAGTATTTT	CSARPHGGGGPEDTQYF	-	-	TRBV20-1	TRBJ2-3
TGTGCCAGCAGCACCCCCCGACAGGGTCCCCTGGGTAGACGTACTGAAGCTTTCTTT	CASSTPRQGPLGRRTEAFF	few	TRBD1	TRBV28	TRBJ1-1
TGCGCCAGCAGCCAGGTGGGTCTCAGCAATGAGCAGTTCTTC	CASSQVGLSNEQFF	-	-	TRBV4-1	TRBJ2-1
TGCAGTGCCCTAGGGACAGTTTATGGCTACACCTTC	CSALGTVYGYTF	few	TRBD1	TRBV20-1	TRBJ1-2
TGTGCCAGCAGCGTAATCCCTAGCGACATTCAGTACTTC	CASSVIPSDIQYF	few	-	TRBV7-3	TRBJ2-4
TGTGCCAGCAGCGCGGACAGGGGTATGAACACTAAAGCTTTCTTT	CASSADRGMNTKAFF	-	TRBD1	TRBV7-9	TRBJ1-1
TGTGCCAGCAGCTTGGACGGAATTAATGAAAAACTGTTTTTT	CASSLDGINEKLFF	-	-	TRBV7-9	TRBJ1-4
TGCAGCGTTGAGAGGGGTGAGGGGTTCACAGATACGCAGTATTTT	CSVERGEGFTDTQYF	-	-	TRBV29-1	TRBJ2-3
TGTGCCAGCAGTTACGTGCGGCACCCCGGTCGGGAGCAGTACTTC	CASSYVRHPGREQYF	few	-	TRBV6-5	TRBJ2-7
TGCGCCAGCAGCCAAGATAATTTGGGGGCGATACAAGCAGATACGCAGTATTTT	CASSQDNLGAIQADTQYF	few	-	TRBV4-3	TRBJ2-3
TGTGCCAGCAGTGAATGGGAGGGACGCAATGAGCAGTTCTTC	CASSEWEGRNEQFF	once	TRBD2	TRBV25-1	TRBJ2-1